This entry concerns a single T cell receptor beta chain. This CDR3 has 14 amino acids. Trimming took off 9 bases at V and 8 bases at J, with 20 bases between the two ends. Germline-derived CDR1 and CDR2 are ENHRY and SYGVKD. Terminally differentiated effector memory CD45RA+ cells were excluded from the naive CD8 cells, which were CD45RO-negative and positively selected for CCR7. The data are from a study of shared clonotypes between healthy human individuals. The protocol was immunoSEQ multiplex PCR, while the TCRdb copy is restricted to in-frame clones and leaves out a portion. This table has around 1,900,000 clones, 93% appearing once.

Sequenced: naive CD8+ T cells from PBMCs. The TCR was taken from a man between 18 and 29 years old in good health. Some clones in this sample may be carry-over from other donors' samples. This chain uses TRBV10-3 with TRBJ1-5; weak D call: TRBD1 (5 bases). The CDR3 DNA is TGTGCCATTGCCACCTGGGGCCCCCCAGAGCCCCAGCATTTT. Residues: CAIATWGPPEPQHF.